Sequencing of this T cell receptor beta chain was carried out in a study of T cell responses to AZD1222 COVID-19 vaccine. CDR1 and CDR2 (germline): MNHEY, SVGAGI. V lost 6 bases, J lost 1 base, and 12 bases lay in between. The CDR3 is made up of 14 amino acids. Here immunoSEQ multiplex PCR was the method, and the copy in TCRdb shows in-frame clones only, minus some. The sample lists 140,000 to 150,000 clones; approximately 85% were seen once. This sequence was found in an adult who received the MenACWY meningococcal vaccine as a control. The specimen comprised peripheral blood, sampled 28 days after the second dose of the MenACWY control vaccine. The chain links TRBV6-5 to TRBJ2-5; possible D gene TRBD2, 6 bases. The CDR3 DNA is TGTGCCAGCAGCGTAACCGGGGGCCAAGAGACCCAGTACTTC. Translation gives CASSVTGGQETQYF.